A single sample gave rise to the 24 T cell receptor beta chains below, sequenced in a study of Graves' ophthalmopathy and Graves' hyperthyroidism. RNA served as the template for amplifying TCR beta CDR3 regions. HTBI primers were employed in first-round RT-PCR, then a second-round multiplex PCR followed. One entry per CDR3 protein, called by TCRdb with MiXCR from the multiplex PCR reads. The sample comprises some 200,000 distinct CDR3 sequences, roughly 29% of which are singletons, and approximately 9.6% rests with the top ten. Sequenced material: peripheral blood. These receptors were obtained from a man in his fifties or sixties with Graves' ophthalmopathy.

At least ten counts were recorded for this clonotype. The V gene is TRBV4-1, the J gene TRBJ2-7; weak D call: TRBD1 (6 bases). Trimming stripped 8 bases from V and 5 bases from J, with 16 bases between. The CDR3 loop spans 13 amino acids. Germline V gene sequence: CDR1 MGHRA, CDR2 YSYEKL. The CDR3 loop reads CASGNTGTHEQYF. In DNA, the CDR3 is TGCGCCAGCGGAAATACAGGGACCCACGAGCAGTACTTC.

This chain joins TRBV6-5 and TRBJ2-5; D may be TRBD1 or TRBD2 (6 bases each). CDR1 is MNHEY and CDR2 is SVGAGI in the germline V gene. The CDR3 has 14 residues. V lost 2 bases and J 7 bases, leaving 14 bases between the germline ends. CDR3 bases: TGTGCCAGCAGTTACCCACAGGGAGGAGGGACCCAGTACTTC. Translating it yields CASSYPQGGGTQYF.

Worth noting for this clonotype: One end of the junction does not line up with germline, which may come from a read error. The chain carries TRBV5-1 and TRBJ1-1, with D perhaps matching TRBD1 (6 bases). This CDR3 has 19 amino acids. The germline gives CDR1 SGHRS, CDR2 YFSETQ. The CDR3 nucleotides read TGCGCCAGCAGCTGGGGGTCCACAGGGATAATGGGTGAGAACACCGAAGCTTTCTTT. Protein product: CASSWGSTGIMGENTEAFF.

In its sample, this clonotype was seen many times. This chain connects TRBV7-8 to TRBJ2-5; D possibly corresponds to TRBD1 (6 bases). The CDR3 sequence is 14 residues long. V shed 4 bases and J shed 9 bases, with 18 bases lying between them. Germline CDR1 reads SGHVS; CDR2 reads FQNEAQ. This CDR3 is CASSYRDTEGPQYF. The CDR3 region has the DNA TGTGCCAGCAGCTACCGGGACACCGAAGGACCCCAGTACTTC.

The table lists this clonotype with many counts. The genes are TRBV30 and TRBJ1-2; D remains unclear. CDR1 GTSNPN and CDR2 SVGIG come from the germline V gene (reference sequence). The length of the CDR3 is 12 residues. Trimming cost V 0 bases and J 2 bases, with 4 bases left between them. In nucleotides, the CDR3 is TGTGCCTGGAGTGTAGCGAACTATGGCTACACCTTC. It specifies CAWSVANYGYTF.

The chain joins TRBV2 to TRBJ1-1; D unresolved. Germline V gene sequence: CDR1 SNHLY, CDR2 FYNNEI. This CDR3 region has 16 residues. V lost 0 bases and J 0 bases, leaving 11 bases between the germline ends. The CDR3 sequence is CASSEALGDLNTEAFF. DNA for the CDR3: TGTGCCAGCAGTGAAGCGCTAGGAGACTTGAACACTGAAGCTTTCTTT.

The chain recombines TRBV15 with TRBJ2-5; D is perhaps TRBD2 (5 bases). The ends were cut back, 3 bases at V and 5 bases at J, with 10 bases in the middle. Germline V gene sequence: CDR1 LNHNV, CDR2 YYDKDF (reference sequence). The CDR3 covers 13 residues. CDR3 DNA sequence: TGTGCCACCAGCAGGACTATCTCTGAGACCCAGTACTTC. This sequence encodes CATSRTISETQYF.

The chain employs TRBV5-1 and TRBJ2-7; D gene ambiguous. The length of the CDR3 is 14 residues. Trimming stripped 0 bases from V and 3 bases from J, with 10 bases between. Germline assignment: CDR1 SGHRS and CDR2 YFSETQ. Written as DNA, the CDR3 is TGCGCCAGCAGCTTGGCCATTCTCGACTACGAGCAGTACTTC. Its translation is CASSLAILDYEQYF.

This clonotype was counted a single time. V gene TRBV11-2 combines with J gene TRBJ2-7; TRBD2 agrees at 9 bases. The CDR3 totals 16 residues. Losses at the gene ends were 4 bases for V and 2 bases for J; bases not matched to a gene: 9. Germline V CDR1 and CDR2: SGHAT, FQNNGV. CDR3 in amino acids: CASSSSGLAGTYEQYF. The DNA of the CDR3 is TGTGCCAGCAGCTCTTCGGGACTAGCTGGTACCTACGAGCAGTACTTC.

This clonotype was found many times. V and J are TRBV28 and TRBJ2-7; D gene ambiguous. CDR1 is MDHEN and CDR2 is SYDVKM in the germline V gene. Trimming shortened V by 5 bases and J by 4 bases, and 24 bases separated the two germline ends. The CDR3 sequence is 17 residues long. CDR3 loop: CASSRLPHDARAYEQYF. The CDR3 coding sequence is TGTGCCAGCAGTCGTCTGCCTCATGACGCTCGGGCTTACGAGCAGTACTTC.

The table lists this clonotype with many counts. The chain has TRBV19 and TRBJ1-2; TRBD1 matches 8 bases. Trimming took 1 base from V and 7 from J; bases not matched to a gene: 11. Germline assignment: CDR1 LNHDA and CDR2 SQIVND (reference sequence). The CDR3 sequence is 16 residues long. Written as DNA, the CDR3 is TGTGCCAGTAGTATAGGGACCCGGGACAGGCTCTCTGGCTACACCTTC. Residues: CASSIGTRDRLSGYTF.

The rearrangement uses TRBV12-3 or TRBV12-4 and TRBJ2-7; D remains unclear. V lost 7 bases and J lost 1, with 8 bases in between. The CDR3 runs 12 residues. CDR3: CASKYSSYEQYF. The DNA of the CDR3 is TGTGCCAGCAAGTATTCGTCCTACGAGCAGTACTTC.

V usage is TRBV27 and J usage is TRBJ2-5; D gene unclear. CDR1 and CDR2 (germline): MNHEY, SMNVEV (reference sequence). V lost 2 bases, J lost 1 base, and 8 bases lay in between. This CDR3 comprises 14 residues. CDR3 in DNA: TGTGCCAGCAGTTTAGGAGACCCCCAAGAGACCCAGTACTTC. This codes for CASSLGDPQETQYF.

This sequence joins TRBV6-1 and TRBJ2-7; 12 nucleotides align to TRBD2. The germline gives CDR1 MNHNS, CDR2 SASEGT. The trim removed 8 bases at V and 4 bases at J, leaving 6 bases unmatched. The CDR3 runs 14 residues. The CDR3: CASGTGLAGYEQYF. CDR3 bases: TGTGCCAGCGGAACAGGACTAGCGGGGTACGAGCAGTACTTC.

This clonotype has only one observation. The V call is TRBV20-1, the J call TRBJ2-7, with a tentative D call TRBD1 (6 bases). Between the trimmed V and J ends, which lost 0 bases and 1 base, there was a span of 13 bases. The CDR3 contains 15 residues. Germline loops: CDR1 DFQATT, CDR2 SNEGSKA (reference sequence). The chain's CDR3 is CSARDGGLGSYEQYF. CDR3 DNA: TGCAGTGCTAGAGATGGGGGCCTTGGGTCCTACGAGCAGTACTTC.

The sample holds many counts of this clonotype. The chain employs TRBV4-2 and TRBJ2-2; D remains unclear. V gave up 0 bases and J gave up 7 bases, with 9 bases separating them. CDR3 size: 14 residues. Germline-derived CDR1 and CDR2 are LGHNA and YNFKEQ. CDR3 sequence (DNA): TGTGCCAGCAGCCAAGATTCAAGGATCGGGGAGCTGTTTTTT. Translation: CASSQDSRIGELFF.

J is TRBJ1-2 and V is TRBV24-1; 7 bases agree with TRBD1. Germline loops: CDR1 KGHDR, CDR2 SFDVKD. The CDR3 consists of 15 residues. The J segment lost 8 bases and the V segment lost 4 bases, leaving 12 bases of the junction unmatched. Here the CDR3 DNA reads TGTGCCACCAGTGACCCTTACGACAGGGCCGGCGGCTACACCTTC. This sequence encodes CATSDPYDRAGGYTF.

This clonotype was observed at least ten times. V gene TRBV6-5 combines with J gene TRBJ1-5, with TRBD1 as a possible D gene (6 bases). V lost 8 bases to trimming and J lost 1 base, with 12 bases between them. The CDR3 is 14 amino acids. Germline lookup yields CDR1 MNHEY and CDR2 SVGAGI. The CDR3 coding sequence is TGTGCCAGCCAGCACGGGGGCAGCAATCAGCCCCAGCATTTT. It yields the protein CASQHGGSNQPQHF.

This clonotype was detected many times. CDR3 amino acids: CASSLEGGYGYTF. CDR3 DNA sequence: TGCGCCAGCAGCTTGGAAGGCGGCTATGGCTACACCTTC. The chain carries TRBV5-1 and TRBJ1-2; D call uncertain. V lost 0 bases, J lost 4 bases, and 7 bases lay in between. Germline-derived CDR1 and CDR2 are SGHRS and YFSETQ. The CDR3 runs 13 residues.

This clonotype was detected ten times or more. This chain joins TRBV25-1 and TRBJ2-7; no clear D. Trimming left V 1 base short and J 7 bases short, with 11 bases between. Germline V gene lookup returns CDR1 MGHDK and CDR2 SYGVNS. The CDR3 loop spans 13 amino acids. This CDR3 is CASSELIGWEQYF. CDR3 coding DNA: TGTGCCAGCAGTGAATTGATAGGGTGGGAGCAGTACTTC.

This clonotype was seen a handful of times. The rearrangement links TRBV28 to TRBJ1-2; 7 bases align to TRBD1. CDR1 is MDHEN, CDR2 SYDVKM, per germline. This CDR3 is built from 12 residues. V shed 6 bases and J 8 bases; nucleotides not matched to a gene: 6. The CDR3 DNA reads as TGTGCCAGCAGCCGACAGGGCTGGGGCTACACCTTC. Residues: CASSRQGWGYTF.

This sequence joins TRBV19 and TRBJ1-6, with 7 bases identical to TRBD1. The germline V gene has CDR1 LNHDA and CDR2 SQIVND (reference sequence). This CDR3 comprises 13 residues. Trimming removed 6 bases from V and 11 bases from J; junction bases left unmatched: 7. CDR3 in DNA: TGTGCCAGTAGGGGCAGGGGGAGGACACCCCTCCACTTT. Translation: CASRGRGRTPLHF. The variable domain in full, with the rest retrieved from reference TRBV19 and TRBJ1-6, is DGGITQSPKYLFRKEGQNVTLSCEQNLNHDAMYWYRQDPGQGLRLIYYSQIVNDFQKGDIAEGYSVSREKKESFPLTVTSAQKNPTAFYLCASRGRGRTPLHFGNGTRLTVT.

This clonotype was seen repeatedly, ten times or more. The chain couples TRBV7-2 to TRBJ1-5, with D possibly being TRBD1 (5 bases). V lost 2 bases and J lost 5, with 13 bases in between. The germline CDR1 and CDR2 sequences are SGHTA and FQGNSA. The CDR3 extends over 15 amino acids. The CDR3 loop is CASSLMVVGDQPQHF. CDR3 coding DNA: TGTGCCAGCAGCTTAATGGTGGTAGGGGATCAGCCCCAGCATTTT.

In this sample, this clonotype turned up many times. V and J are TRBV7-9 and TRBJ1-6; D not resolved. Germline CDR1 reads SEHNR; CDR2 reads FQNEAQ (reference sequence). V dropped 0 bases and J dropped 9 bases, with 6 bases sitting between them. The CDR3 runs 13 residues. Written as DNA, the CDR3 is TGTGCCAGCAGCTTAGCGACGGGTTCACCCCTCCACTTT. Its translation is CASSLATGSPLHF.